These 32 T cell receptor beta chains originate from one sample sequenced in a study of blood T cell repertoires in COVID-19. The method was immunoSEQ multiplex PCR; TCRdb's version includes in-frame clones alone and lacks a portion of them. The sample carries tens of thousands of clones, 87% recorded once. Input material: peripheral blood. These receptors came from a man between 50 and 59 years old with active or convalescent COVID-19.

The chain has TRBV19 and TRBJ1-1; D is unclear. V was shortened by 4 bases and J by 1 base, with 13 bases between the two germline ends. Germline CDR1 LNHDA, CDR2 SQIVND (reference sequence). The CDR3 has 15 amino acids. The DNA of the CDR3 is TGTGCCAGTAGTAGTCTAGGTGAGCCGAACACTGAAGCTTTCTTT. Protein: CASSSLGEPNTEAFF.

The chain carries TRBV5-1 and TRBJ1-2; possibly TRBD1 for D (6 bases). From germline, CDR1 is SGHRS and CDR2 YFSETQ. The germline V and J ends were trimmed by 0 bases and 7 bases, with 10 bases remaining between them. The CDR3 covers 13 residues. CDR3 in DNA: TGCGCCAGCAGCTTGGCCACAGGGTCTGGCTACACCTTC. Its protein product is CASSLATGSGYTF.

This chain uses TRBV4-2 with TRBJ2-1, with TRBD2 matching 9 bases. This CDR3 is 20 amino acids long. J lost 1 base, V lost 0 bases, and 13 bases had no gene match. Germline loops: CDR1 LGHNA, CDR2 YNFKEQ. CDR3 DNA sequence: TGTGCCAGCAGCCAAGAGAGGATAATAGCGGGAGAAGGGTCCTACAATGAGCAGTTCTTC. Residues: CASSQERIIAGEGSYNEQFF.

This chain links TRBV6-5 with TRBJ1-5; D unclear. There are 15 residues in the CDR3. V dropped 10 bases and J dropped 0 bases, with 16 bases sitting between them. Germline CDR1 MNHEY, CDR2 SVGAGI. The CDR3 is CATRLPADSNQPQHF. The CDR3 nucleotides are TGTGCCACCCGACTACCGGCGGATAGCAATCAGCCCCAGCATTTT.

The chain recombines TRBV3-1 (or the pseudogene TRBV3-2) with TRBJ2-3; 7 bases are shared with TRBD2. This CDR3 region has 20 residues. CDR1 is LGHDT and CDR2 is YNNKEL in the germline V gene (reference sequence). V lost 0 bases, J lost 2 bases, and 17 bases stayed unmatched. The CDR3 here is CASSQDRLWGGSPPTDTQYF. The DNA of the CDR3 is TGTGCCAGCAGCCAAGATCGGTTGTGGGGGGGGTCACCCCCCACAGATACGCAGTATTTT.

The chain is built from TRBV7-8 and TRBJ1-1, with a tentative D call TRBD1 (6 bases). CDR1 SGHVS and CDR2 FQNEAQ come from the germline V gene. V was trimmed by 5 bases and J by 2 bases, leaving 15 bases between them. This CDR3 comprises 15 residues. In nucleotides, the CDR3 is TGTGCCAGCAGCGGGTTAGGGGGGGGAAACACTGAAGCTTTCTTT. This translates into CASSGLGGGNTEAFF.

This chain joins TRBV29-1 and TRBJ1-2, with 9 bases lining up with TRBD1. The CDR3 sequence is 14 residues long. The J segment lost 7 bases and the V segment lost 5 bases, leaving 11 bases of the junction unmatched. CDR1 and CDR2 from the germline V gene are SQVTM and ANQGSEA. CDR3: CSVSPGQGSVGYTF. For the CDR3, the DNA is TGCAGCGTTTCTCCGGGACAGGGAAGTGTTGGCTACACCTTC.

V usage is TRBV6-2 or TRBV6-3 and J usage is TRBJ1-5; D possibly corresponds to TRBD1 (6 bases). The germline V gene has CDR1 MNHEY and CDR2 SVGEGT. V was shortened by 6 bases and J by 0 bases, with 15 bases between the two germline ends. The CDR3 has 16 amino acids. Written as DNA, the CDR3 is TGTGCCAGCAGCCCTGGACAGACCCTTAGCAATCAGCCCCAGCATTTT. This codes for CASSPGQTLSNQPQHF.

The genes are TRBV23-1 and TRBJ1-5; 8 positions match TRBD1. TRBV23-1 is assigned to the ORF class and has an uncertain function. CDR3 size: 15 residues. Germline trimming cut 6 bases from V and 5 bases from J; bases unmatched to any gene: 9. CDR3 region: CASRGRGQAYQPQHF. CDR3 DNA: TGCGCCAGCAGGGGGAGGGGACAGGCGTATCAGCCCCAGCATTTT.

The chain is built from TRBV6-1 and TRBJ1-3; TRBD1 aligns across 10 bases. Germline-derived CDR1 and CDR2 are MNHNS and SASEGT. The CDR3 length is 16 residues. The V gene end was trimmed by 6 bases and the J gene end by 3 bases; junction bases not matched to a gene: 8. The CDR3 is CASRERQGAGGNTIYF. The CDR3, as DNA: TGTGCCAGCAGGGAAAGACAGGGGGCAGGTGGAAACACCATATATTTT.

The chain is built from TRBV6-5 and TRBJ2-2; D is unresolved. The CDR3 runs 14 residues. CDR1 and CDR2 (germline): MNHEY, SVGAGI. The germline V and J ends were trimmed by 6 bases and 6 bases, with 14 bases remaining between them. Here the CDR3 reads CASSPSSIAGELFF. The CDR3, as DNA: TGTGCCAGCAGCCCCTCCTCTATCGCCGGGGAGCTGTTTTTT.

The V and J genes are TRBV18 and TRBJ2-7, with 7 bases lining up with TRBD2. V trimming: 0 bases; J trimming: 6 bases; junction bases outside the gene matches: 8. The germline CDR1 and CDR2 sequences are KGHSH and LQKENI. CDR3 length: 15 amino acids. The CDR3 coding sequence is TGTGCCAGCTCACCACCGTCTGGCAGGGAGGGCGAGCAGTACTTC. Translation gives CASSPPSGREGEQYF.

The CDR3 region is CASSPYGQGGTSDGYTF. The CDR3 bases are TGTGCCAGCTCACCATACGGACAGGGGGGAACCTCAGATGGCTACACCTTC. This chain joins TRBV18 and TRBJ1-2, with TRBD1 identical over 10 bases. Germline CDR1 reads KGHSH; CDR2 reads LQKENI. The V segment lost 2 bases and the J segment 6 bases; nucleotides outside the gene matches: 12. CDR3 length: 17 residues.

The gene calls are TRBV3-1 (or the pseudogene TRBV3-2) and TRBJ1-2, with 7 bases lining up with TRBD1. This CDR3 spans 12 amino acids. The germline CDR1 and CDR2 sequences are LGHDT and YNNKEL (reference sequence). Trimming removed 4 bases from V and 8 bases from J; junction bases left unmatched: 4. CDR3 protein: CASSRQGAGYTF. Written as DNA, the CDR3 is TGTGCCAGCAGCCGACAGGGTGCAGGCTACACCTTC.

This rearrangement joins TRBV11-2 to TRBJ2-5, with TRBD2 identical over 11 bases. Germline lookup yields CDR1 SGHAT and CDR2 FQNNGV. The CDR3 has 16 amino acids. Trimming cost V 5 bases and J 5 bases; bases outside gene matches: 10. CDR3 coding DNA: TGTGCCAGCAGCAGAGGTAGCGGGGGGGCCGAGGAGACCCAGTACTTC. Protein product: CASSRGSGGAEETQYF. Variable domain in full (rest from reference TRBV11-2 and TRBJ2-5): EAGVAQSPRYKIIEKRQSVAFWCNPISGHATLYWYQQILGQGPKLLIQFQNNGVVDDSQLPKDRFSAERLKGVDSTLKIQPAKLEDSAVYLCASSRGSGGAEETQYFGPGTRLLVL.

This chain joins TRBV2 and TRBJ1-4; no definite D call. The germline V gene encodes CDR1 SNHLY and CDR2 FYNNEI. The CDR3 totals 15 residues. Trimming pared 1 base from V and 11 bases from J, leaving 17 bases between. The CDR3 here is CASSEVEGPGIKLFF. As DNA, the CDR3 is TGTGCCAGCAGTGAAGTCGAAGGGCCCGGGATTAAACTGTTTTTT.

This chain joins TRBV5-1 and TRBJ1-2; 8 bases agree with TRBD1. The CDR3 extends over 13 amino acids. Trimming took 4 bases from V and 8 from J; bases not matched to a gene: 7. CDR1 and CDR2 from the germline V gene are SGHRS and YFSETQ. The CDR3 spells CASSTGQGEGYTF. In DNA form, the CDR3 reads TGCGCCAGCAGCACTGGACAGGGAGAGGGCTACACCTTC.

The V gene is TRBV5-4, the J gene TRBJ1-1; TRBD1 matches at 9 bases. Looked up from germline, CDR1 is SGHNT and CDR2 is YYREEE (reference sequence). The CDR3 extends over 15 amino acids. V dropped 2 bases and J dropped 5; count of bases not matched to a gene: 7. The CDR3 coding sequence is TGTGCCAGCAGCTTCCCGGGACAGGGAGGTACTGAAGCTTTCTTT. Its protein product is CASSFPGQGGTEAFF.

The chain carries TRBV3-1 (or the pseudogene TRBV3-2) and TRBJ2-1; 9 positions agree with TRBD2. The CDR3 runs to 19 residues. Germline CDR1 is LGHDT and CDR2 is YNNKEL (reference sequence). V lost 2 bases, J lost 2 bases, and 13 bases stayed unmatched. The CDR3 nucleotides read TGTGCCAGCAGCCAAAGCAGGGCTAGCGGGAAGTCGACCTACAATGAGCAGTTCTTC. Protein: CASSQSRASGKSTYNEQFF.

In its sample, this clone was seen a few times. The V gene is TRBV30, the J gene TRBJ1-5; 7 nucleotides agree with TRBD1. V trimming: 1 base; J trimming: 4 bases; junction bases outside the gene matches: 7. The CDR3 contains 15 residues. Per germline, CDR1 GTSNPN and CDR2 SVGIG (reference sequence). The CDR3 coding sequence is TGTGCCTGGAGTGAGGGGACAGTCTCGAATCAGCCCCAGCATTTT. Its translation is CAWSEGTVSNQPQHF.

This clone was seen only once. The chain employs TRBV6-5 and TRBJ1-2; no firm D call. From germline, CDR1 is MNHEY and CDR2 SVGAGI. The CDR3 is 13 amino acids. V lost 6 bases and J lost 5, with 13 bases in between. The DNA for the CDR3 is TGTGCCAGCAGAACACAGAGGGCGTATGGCTACACCTTC. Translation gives CASRTQRAYGYTF.

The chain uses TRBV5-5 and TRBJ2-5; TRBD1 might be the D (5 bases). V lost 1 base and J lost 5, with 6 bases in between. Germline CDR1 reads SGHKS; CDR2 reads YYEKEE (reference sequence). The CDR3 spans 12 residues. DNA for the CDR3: TGTGCCAGCAGCTTGTCAGGGGAGACCCAGTACTTC. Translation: CASSLSGETQYF.

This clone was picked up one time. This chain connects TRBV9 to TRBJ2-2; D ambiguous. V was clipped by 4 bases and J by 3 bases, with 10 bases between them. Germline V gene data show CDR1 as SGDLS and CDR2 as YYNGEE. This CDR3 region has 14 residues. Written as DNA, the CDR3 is TGTGCCAGCAGCCCTAATACGGACACCGGGGAGCTGTTTTTT. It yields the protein CASSPNTDTGELFF.

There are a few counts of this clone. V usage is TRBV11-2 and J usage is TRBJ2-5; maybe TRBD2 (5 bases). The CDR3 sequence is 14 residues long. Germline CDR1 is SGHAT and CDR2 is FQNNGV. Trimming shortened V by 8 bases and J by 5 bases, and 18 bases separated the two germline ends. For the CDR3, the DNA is TGTGCCAGCTCCCCCCTGGGAGTAGGGGAGACCCAGTACTTC. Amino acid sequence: CASSPLGVGETQYF.

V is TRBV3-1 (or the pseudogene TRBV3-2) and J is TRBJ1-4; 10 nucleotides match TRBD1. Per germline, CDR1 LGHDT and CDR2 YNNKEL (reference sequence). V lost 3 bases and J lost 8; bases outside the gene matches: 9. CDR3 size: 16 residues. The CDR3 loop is CASSHLSGTGVEKLFF. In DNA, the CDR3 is TGTGCCAGCAGCCACCTTTCTGGGACAGGGGTCGAAAAACTGTTTTTT.

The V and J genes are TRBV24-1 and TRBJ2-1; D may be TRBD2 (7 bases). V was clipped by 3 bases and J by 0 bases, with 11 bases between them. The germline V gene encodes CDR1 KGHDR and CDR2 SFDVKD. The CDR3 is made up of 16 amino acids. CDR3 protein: CATSDPRGASYNEQFF. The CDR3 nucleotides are TGTGCCACCAGTGATCCCCGGGGGGCCTCCTACAATGAGCAGTTCTTC.

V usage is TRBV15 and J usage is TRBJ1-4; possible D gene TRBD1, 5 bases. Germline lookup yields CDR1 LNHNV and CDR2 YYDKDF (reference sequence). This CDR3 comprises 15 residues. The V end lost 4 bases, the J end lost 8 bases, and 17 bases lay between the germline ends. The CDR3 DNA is TGTGCCACCAGCATTAACAGGCGGGAGGGCGAAAAACTGTTTTTT. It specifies CATSINRREGEKLFF.

The chain's CDR3 is CASSPTDRFSYEQYF. CDR3 DNA sequence: TGTGCCAGCAGCCCCACGGACAGGTTCTCCTACGAGCAGTACTTC. This chain joins TRBV3-1 (or the pseudogene TRBV3-2) and TRBJ2-7; 7 positions agree with TRBD1. Germline V lookup: CDR1 LGHDT, CDR2 YNNKEL (reference sequence). This CDR3 has 15 amino acids. V shed 4 bases, J shed 0 bases, and the junction held 6 bases outside the gene matches.

Here the CDR3 DNA reads TGTGCCAGCAGGTCCCGAGGGGGATTGAACACTGAAGCTTTCTTT. Protein sequence: CASRSRGGLNTEAFF. The chain carries TRBV13 and TRBJ1-1; D is possibly TRBD1 (6 bases). The germline V gene has CDR1 PRHDT and CDR2 FYEKMQ (reference sequence). V lost 6 bases and J lost 0, with 14 bases in between. This CDR3 spans 15 amino acids.

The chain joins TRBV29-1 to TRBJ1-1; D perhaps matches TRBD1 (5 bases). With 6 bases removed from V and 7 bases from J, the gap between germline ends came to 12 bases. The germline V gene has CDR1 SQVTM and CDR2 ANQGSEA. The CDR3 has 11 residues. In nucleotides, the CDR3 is TGCAGCGTCGCCAGGGCCAGTGAAGCTTTCTTT. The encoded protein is CSVARASEAFF.

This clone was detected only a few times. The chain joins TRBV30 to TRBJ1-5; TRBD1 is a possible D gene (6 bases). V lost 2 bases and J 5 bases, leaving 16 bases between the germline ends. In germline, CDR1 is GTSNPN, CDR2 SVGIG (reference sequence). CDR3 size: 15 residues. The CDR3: CAWSSIDGQYQPQHF. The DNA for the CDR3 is TGTGCCTGGAGTTCTATCGATGGACAGTATCAGCCCCAGCATTTT.

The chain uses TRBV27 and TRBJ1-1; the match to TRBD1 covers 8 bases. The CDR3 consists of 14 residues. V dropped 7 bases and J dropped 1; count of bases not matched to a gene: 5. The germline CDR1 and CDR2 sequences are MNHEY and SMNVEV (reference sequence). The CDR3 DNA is TGTGCCAGCAATAGACAGGGGCCGAACACTGAAGCTTTCTTT. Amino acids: CASNRQGPNTEAFF.